This TCR beta chain was sequenced in a study of shared clonotypes between healthy human individuals. Sequencing used immunoSEQ multiplex PCR; TCRdb keeps in-frame clones, though not all of them. The table lists 2 million to 2.5 million clones, around 93% of them singletons, with approximately 0.41% in the top ten. CDR1 is SGDLS, CDR2 YYNGEE, per germline. The CDR3 loop spans 17 amino acids. The ends were cut back, 5 bases at V and 3 bases at J, with 20 bases in the middle. The TCR originated in a young man in good health. Some clones in this sample may be carry-over from other donors' samples. Sequenced: naive CD4+ T cells from PBMCs. Subset given: CD45RA+ positively selected. The chain carries TRBV9 and TRBJ2-2, with a tentative D call TRBD1 (7 bases). CDR3 amino acids: CASSKGAGSRDTGELFF. Here the CDR3 DNA reads TGTGCCAGCAGTAAGGGGGCCGGGAGTCGGGACACCGGGGAGCTGTTTTTT.